These 25 T cell receptor beta chains share one sample of origin, sequenced in a study of control samples from healthy donors and cancer patients. The table came from immunoSEQ multiplex PCR; TCRdb's copy has only in-frame clones and leaves some out. The table shows approximately 49,000 clones, with approximately 83% occurring only once. Material: PBMCs. The receptors come from a woman between 50 and 59 years old with lung cancer.

The J gene is TRBJ2-7, the V gene TRBV24-1, with D possibly matching TRBD1 (6 bases). The V gene's germline CDR1 is KGHDR and CDR2 SFDVKD. The CDR3 runs to 17 residues. Trimming pared 2 bases from V and 6 bases from J, leaving 22 bases between. The DNA of the CDR3 is TGTGCCACCAGTGATTCTATAACTGACAGGCGGAGAGGCGAGCAGTACTTC. This sequence encodes CATSDSITDRRRGEQYF.

The chain recombines TRBV20-1 with TRBJ2-1; TRBD1 matches 7 bases. Germline V gene sequence: CDR1 DFQATT, CDR2 SNEGSKA (reference sequence). CDR3 length: 11 amino acids. J gave up 6 bases and V 7 bases, and 3 bases lay outside the gene matches. CDR3 sequence: CSVPGGNEQFF. CDR3 nucleotide sequence: TGCAGTGTCCCAGGGGGCAATGAGCAGTTCTTC.

The chain is built from TRBV27 and TRBJ2-1, with D uncertain. Trimming shortened V by 3 bases and J by 7 bases, and 7 bases separated the two germline ends. The CDR3 is 12 amino acids. From germline, CDR1 is MNHEY and CDR2 SMNVEV (reference sequence). CDR3 region: CASSFAANEQFF. The CDR3 DNA sequence: TGTGCCAGCAGTTTCGCTGCTAATGAGCAGTTCTTC.

The rearrangement uses TRBV7-2 and TRBJ2-1, with 7 bases lining up with TRBD1. Germline CDR1 is SGHTA and CDR2 is FQGNSA. V lost 5 bases, J lost 8 bases, and 9 bases stayed unmatched. The CDR3 sequence is 14 residues long. The CDR3 bases are TGTGCCAGCAGCCCGAGGACAGGCCCCCATGAGCAGTTCTTC. This codes for CASSPRTGPHEQFF.

V gene TRBV6-2 or TRBV6-3 combines with J gene TRBJ2-7, with D uncertain. Per the germline V gene, CDR1 is MNHEY and CDR2 is SVGEGT. The CDR3 loop spans 13 amino acids. V dropped 2 bases and J dropped 5 bases, with 10 bases sitting between them. The CDR3 sequence: CASSYDGWNEQYF. CDR3 bases: TGTGCCAGCAGTTACGACGGTTGGAACGAGCAGTACTTC.

The rearrangement links TRBV19 to TRBJ1-3, with D perhaps TRBD1 (5 bases). V lost 6 bases, J lost 0 bases, and 27 bases lay in between. CDR1 and CDR2 (germline): LNHDA, SQIVND (reference sequence). CDR3 length: 20 residues. CDR3: CASSPIYGGAYLFSGNTIYF. CDR3 coding DNA: TGTGCCAGTAGCCCTATATATGGGGGTGCTTACCTTTTCTCTGGAAACACCATATATTTT.

With respect to this clone: Other DNA variants within this sample encode the same CDR3. The chain is built from TRBV5-5 and TRBJ2-7, with D tentatively TRBD1 or TRBD2 (5 bases each). With 4 bases removed from V and 4 bases from J, the gap between germline ends came to 15 bases. Germline CDR1 SGHKS, CDR2 YYEKEE (reference sequence). CDR3 length: 14 amino acids. For the CDR3, the DNA is TGTGCCAGCAGCCTGAGAGGGGCAGATTACGAGCAGTACTTC. Protein product: CASSLRGADYEQYF.

This chain uses TRBV3-1 (or the pseudogene TRBV3-2) with TRBJ1-1, with D possibly matching TRBD1 (5 bases). V was cut by 5 bases and J by 0 bases, with 19 bases left in between. Germline V gives CDR1 LGHDT, CDR2 YNNKEL (reference sequence). This CDR3 comprises 17 residues. CDR3 protein: CASSCPGLHRVNTEAFF. The CDR3 DNA sequence: TGTGCCAGCAGCTGCCCGGGACTCCATCGTGTGAACACTGAAGCTTTCTTT.

The chain combines TRBV11-2 with TRBJ1-1, with TRBD1 as a possible D gene (5 bases). V shed 1 base and J shed 5 bases, with 8 bases lying between them. Germline V gene data show CDR1 as SGHAT and CDR2 as FQNNGV. CDR3 length equals 13 residues. CDR3 DNA: TGTGCCAGCAGCTTAGGTAGGGGTACTGAAGCTTTCTTT. It translates to CASSLGRGTEAFF. Supplemented by reference TRBV11-2 and TRBJ1-1, the full variable domain reads EAGVAQSPRYKIIEKRQSVAFWCNPISGHATLYWYQQILGQGPKLLIQFQNNGVVDDSQLPKDRFSAERLKGVDSTLKIQPAKLEDSAVYLCASSLGRGTEAFFGQGTRLTVV.

The rearrangement links TRBV18 to TRBJ1-2, with D tentatively TRBD1 (6 bases). Germline CDR1 reads KGHSH; CDR2 reads LQKENI. The V gene lost 0 bases and the J gene lost 5 bases, with 10 bases spanning the gap. This CDR3 has 14 residues. The CDR3 DNA is TGTGCCAGCTCACCACCGGACAGCTTATATGGCTACACCTTC. Encoded protein: CASSPPDSLYGYTF.

The V gene is TRBV18, the J gene TRBJ1-1, with a weak D call TRBD1 (5 bases). The CDR3 totals 15 residues. Between the trimmed V and J ends, which lost 1 base and 4 bases, there was a span of 13 bases. The germline CDR1 and CDR2 sequences are KGHSH and LQKENI. In DNA, the CDR3 is TGTGCCAGCTCACCACGTGGGGGGGATGGCACTGAAGCTTTCTTT. Protein sequence: CASSPRGGDGTEAFF.

The V call is TRBV4-1, the J call TRBJ2-7, with TRBD1 matching over 9 bases. This CDR3 is 18 amino acids long. CDR1 and CDR2 from the germline V gene are MGHRA and YSYEKL. J was trimmed by 2 bases and V by 3 bases; bases with no gene match: 14. The CDR3 DNA reads TGCGCCAGCAGCCACGGACAGGGGACTTCCCTCTCTGCCTACGAGCAGTACTTC. Translation: CASSHGQGTSLSAYEQYF.

The J gene is TRBJ2-7, the V gene TRBV7-2; the match to TRBD1 covers 9 bases. Trimming cost V 5 bases and J 4 bases; bases outside gene matches: 9. Per the germline V gene, CDR1 is SGHTA and CDR2 is FQGNSA. This CDR3 has 15 residues. The CDR3 sequence: CASSANTGGGYEQYF. The CDR3 DNA sequence: TGTGCCAGCAGCGCTAATACAGGGGGCGGGTACGAGCAGTACTTC.

The chain links TRBV25-1 to TRBJ1-2, with unresolved D. In germline, CDR1 is MGHDK, CDR2 SYGVNS. There are 13 residues in the CDR3. The V end was cut by 4 bases, the J end by 1 base, with 7 bases between. CDR3 DNA sequence: TGTGCCAGCAGTGGTTTGCTTAACTATGGCTACACCTTC. As protein: CASSGLLNYGYTF.

The V gene is TRBV11-3, the J gene TRBJ2-5, with 7 positions matching TRBD1. The J segment lost 5 bases and the V segment lost 5 bases, leaving 5 bases of the junction unmatched. CDR1 is SGHNT and CDR2 is YENEEA in the germline V gene. The CDR3 is 13 residues long. CDR3 sequence (DNA): TGTGCCAGCAGCCCGGGGACAGCGGAGACCCAGTACTTC. Amino acid sequence: CASSPGTAETQYF.

The chain uses TRBV5-5 and TRBJ1-1, with D perhaps TRBD1 (6 bases). The CDR3 length is 13 residues. The germline V gene encodes CDR1 SGHKS and CDR2 YYEKEE (reference sequence). With 4 bases removed from V and 8 bases from J, the gap between germline ends came to 15 bases. Written as DNA, the CDR3 is TGTGCCAGCAGCCTGTCAGGGGTACTAGAAGCTTTCTTT. Encoded protein: CASSLSGVLEAFF.

The table lists this clone with a few counts. V gene TRBV7-2 combines with J gene TRBJ1-5; tentatively, D is TRBD1 (5 bases). This CDR3 is 14 amino acids long. Germline assignment: CDR1 SGHTA and CDR2 FQGNSA. V shed 5 bases and J shed 5 bases, with 13 bases lying between them. The CDR3 bases are TGTGCCAGCAGCGCCCGGACGGGGGATCAGCCCCAGCATTTT. Translating it yields CASSARTGDQPQHF.

V usage is TRBV28 and J usage is TRBJ1-1; D is unresolved. In germline, CDR1 is MDHEN, CDR2 SYDVKM. The CDR3 spans 12 residues. V was cut by 3 bases and J by 5 bases, with 7 bases left in between. The CDR3 region is CASSFGQTEAFF. In nucleotides, the CDR3 is TGTGCCAGCAGTTTCGGCCAAACTGAAGCTTTCTTT.

The chain has TRBV11-2 and TRBJ2-7, with D unresolved. V was cut by 2 bases and J by 2 bases, with 10 bases left in between. Germline V CDR1 and CDR2: SGHAT, FQNNGV. The CDR3 covers 14 residues. CDR3: CASSLIAAAYEQYF. For the CDR3, the DNA is TGTGCCAGCAGCTTAATAGCAGCCGCCTACGAGCAGTACTTC.

The V call is TRBV6-5, the J call TRBJ1-1; no definite D call. Germline V lookup: CDR1 MNHEY, CDR2 SVGAGI. Trimming cost V 0 bases and J 1 base, with 6 bases left between them. The CDR3 has 14 amino acids. The CDR3 here is CASSYSTGNTEAFF. The CDR3 DNA follows: TGTGCCAGCAGTTACTCGACCGGGAACACTGAAGCTTTCTTT.

The chain recombines TRBV24-1 with TRBJ2-5, with D perhaps matching TRBD2 (6 bases). Germline V lookup: CDR1 KGHDR, CDR2 SFDVKD. The CDR3 contains 14 residues. Trimming pared 6 bases from V and 1 base from J, leaving 11 bases between. The CDR3, as DNA: TGTGCCACCAGTCTGGCGGGGTCCCAAGAGACCCAGTACTTC. Translation: CATSLAGSQETQYF.

The rearrangement uses TRBV9 and TRBJ2-2; D may be TRBD1 (7 bases). This CDR3 is 15 amino acids long. V was trimmed by 1 base and J by 5 bases, leaving 12 bases between them. Germline V lookup: CDR1 SGDLS, CDR2 YYNGEE. CDR3 coding DNA: TGTGCCAGCAGCGTATCGACAGGGAGGACCGGGGAGCTGTTTTTT. Translated, it gives CASSVSTGRTGELFF.

This chain connects TRBV11-2 to TRBJ1-2; TRBD1 agrees at 8 bases. The trim removed 4 bases at V and 3 bases at J, leaving 13 bases unmatched. The length of the CDR3 is 17 residues. In germline, CDR1 is SGHAT, CDR2 FQNNGV. CDR3 DNA sequence: TGTGCCAGCAGCTCTCTCGTCAGGGGGCTTAATGACTATGGCTACACCTTC. Encoded protein: CASSSLVRGLNDYGYTF.

The genes are TRBV27 and TRBJ2-5; D is unclear. CDR3 length equals 11 residues. Per the germline V gene, CDR1 is MNHEY and CDR2 is SMNVEV (reference sequence). Trimming cost V 2 bases and J 5 bases, with 3 bases left between them. CDR3 protein: CASSLGETQYF. The CDR3, as DNA: TGTGCCAGCAGTTTAGGGGAGACCCAGTACTTC.

This chain connects TRBV5-5 to TRBJ1-4; TRBD1 matches at 10 bases. Germline V gives CDR1 SGHKS, CDR2 YYEKEE (reference sequence). The V segment lost 3 bases and the J segment 7 bases; nucleotides outside the gene matches: 12. There are 17 residues in the CDR3. The CDR3 DNA reads TGTGCCAGCAGCTCCGGGACAGGGGTTGGAATTGGTGAAAAACTGTTTTTT. This gives the protein CASSSGTGVGIGEKLFF.